A selection of T cell receptor beta chains follows, all from one sample in a study of CD8 T cells in cerebrospinal fluid in Alzheimer's disease. With the 10x single-cell sequencing reads reprocessed, TCRdb shows one record per CDR3 protein and no DNA. The data include hundreds of distinct CDR3 sequences; the top ten clones carry approximately 8.4%. The sample was cerebrospinal fluid. All receptors come from a human donor with Parkinson's disease. Both conserved end residues are part of each CDR3. A clone size is listed for some rows: how often the clone was seen (once, few, many), or a class if it is expanded.

J gene: TRBJ1-2
V gene: TRBV28
clone size: large
CDR3 protein: CASSQTGAWSYGYTF

J gene: TRBJ2-7
V gene: TRBV6-5
clone size: medium-sized
CDR3 protein: CASSSTYEQYF

J gene: TRBJ2-1
V gene: TRBV20-1
clone size: large
CDR3 protein: CSALGSYNEQFF

J gene: TRBJ1-1
V gene: TRBV7-6
clone size: large
CDR3 protein: CASSLEYRGHLTEAFF

J gene: TRBJ2-4
V gene: TRBV6-2/TRBV6-3
clone size: medium-sized
CDR3 protein: CASSGNEGAAKNIQYF

J gene: TRBJ2-4
V gene: TRBV28
clone size: large
CDR3 protein: CASSRLPAVNKNIQYF

J gene: TRBJ2-1
V gene: TRBV5-1
clone size: medium-sized
CDR3 protein: CASSLGGGAHNEQFF

J gene: TRBJ2-7
V gene: TRBV28
clone size: .
CDR3 protein: CASKASDSYNEQYF

J gene: TRBJ1-4
V gene: TRBV20-1
clone size: large
CDR3 protein: CSAPIGGRDEKLFF

J gene: TRBJ2-3
V gene: TRBV5-1
clone size: medium-sized
CDR3 protein: CASSLGGLDTQYF

J gene: TRBJ1-1
V gene: TRBV20-1
clone size: medium-sized
CDR3 protein: CSATLGGLGTEAFF

J gene: TRBJ2-1
V gene: TRBV10-3
clone size: large
CDR3 protein: CAITSGSSYNEQFF

J gene: TRBJ1-3
V gene: TRBV6-1
clone size: large
CDR3 protein: CASSESGPAGNTIYF

J gene: TRBJ2-3
V gene: TRBV9
clone size: large
CDR3 protein: CASSVEVPDTQYF

J gene: TRBJ1-4
V gene: TRBV9
clone size: large
CDR3 protein: CASSVEGRGSEKLFF

J gene: TRBJ2-7
V gene: TRBV6-4
clone size: medium-sized
CDR3 protein: CASSKEASGGKYEQYF

J gene: TRBJ2-1
V gene: TRBV2
clone size: .
CDR3 protein: CASTVRGGEQFF

J gene: TRBJ2-3
V gene: TRBV6-1
clone size: large
CDR3 protein: CATQDNDRTDTQYF

J gene: TRBJ1-5
V gene: TRBV19
clone size: medium-sized
CDR3 protein: CASSPGQGVNQPQHF

J gene: TRBJ2-1
V gene: TRBV20-1
clone size: large
CDR3 protein: CSASGTSGWSYNEQFF

J gene: TRBJ2-2
V gene: TRBV10-1
clone size: large
CDR3 protein: CASSETIGTTGELFF

J gene: TRBJ1-3
V gene: TRBV20-1
clone size: medium-sized
CDR3 protein: CSAREWGGGNTIYF

J gene: TRBJ2-3
V gene: TRBV12-3/TRBV12-4
clone size: medium-sized
CDR3 protein: CASKLGPGDSTDTQYF

J gene: TRBJ1-3
V gene: TRBV12-5
clone size: medium-sized
CDR3 protein: CASGSRTAGNTIYF

J gene: TRBJ1-1
V gene: TRBV10-3
clone size: medium-sized
CDR3 protein: CAIRLRQGASTEAFF

J gene: TRBJ1-1
V gene: TRBV2
clone size: medium-sized
CDR3 protein: CASRRDGPANTEAFF

J gene: TRBJ2-3
V gene: TRBV4-2
clone size: large
CDR3 protein: CASSQGSASGKLGGTDTQYF

J gene: TRBJ1-2
V gene: TRBV9
clone size: .
CDR3 protein: CASSVEGSYGYTF

J gene: TRBJ1-5
V gene: TRBV7-2
clone size: large
CDR3 protein: CASSFSGYNQPQHF

J gene: TRBJ1-5
V gene: TRBV6-6
clone size: medium-sized
CDR3 protein: CASSSGGGSNQPQHF

J gene: TRBJ2-1
V gene: TRBV3-1
clone size: medium-sized
CDR3 protein: CASSASRDRGEDEQFF

J gene: TRBJ1-5
V gene: TRBV12-3/TRBV12-4
clone size: large
CDR3 protein: CASSPTGGKQPQHF

J gene: TRBJ2-3
V gene: TRBV20-1
clone size: large
CDR3 protein: CSARAGARGGTQYF

J gene: TRBJ1-3
V gene: TRBV5-4
clone size: .
CDR3 protein: CASSFGSGATSGNTIYF

J gene: TRBJ2-6
V gene: TRBV29-1
clone size: large
CDR3 protein: CSVEGRTGGANVLTF

J gene: TRBJ1-6
V gene: TRBV5-1
clone size: large
CDR3 protein: CASSPSEGTGSLWDNSPLHF

J gene: TRBJ1-5
V gene: TRBV15
clone size: medium-sized
CDR3 protein: CATSLGGGNQPQHF